This TCR beta chain was found in a study of T cell repertoires in cytomegalovirus infection. TCRdb passed the reads through MiXCR, listing each CDR3 protein once. Of 510,000 or so distinct CDR3 sequences in the sample, less than 30% were seen once. Germline CDR1 SEHNR, CDR2 FQNEAQ (reference sequence). The CDR3 consists of 15 residues. V dropped 1 base and J dropped 2 bases, with 11 bases sitting between them. Source material: PBMCs. This chain connects TRBV7-9 to TRBJ1-1, with a weak D call TRBD1 (5 bases). This clonotype originated in a human donor in good health (CMV status not recorded). Some clones in this sample may be carry-over from other donors' samples. CDR3 DNA sequence: TGTGCCAGCAGCTTAGGGGGGACGATTAACACTGAAGCTTTCTTT. Protein sequence: CASSLGGTINTEAFF.